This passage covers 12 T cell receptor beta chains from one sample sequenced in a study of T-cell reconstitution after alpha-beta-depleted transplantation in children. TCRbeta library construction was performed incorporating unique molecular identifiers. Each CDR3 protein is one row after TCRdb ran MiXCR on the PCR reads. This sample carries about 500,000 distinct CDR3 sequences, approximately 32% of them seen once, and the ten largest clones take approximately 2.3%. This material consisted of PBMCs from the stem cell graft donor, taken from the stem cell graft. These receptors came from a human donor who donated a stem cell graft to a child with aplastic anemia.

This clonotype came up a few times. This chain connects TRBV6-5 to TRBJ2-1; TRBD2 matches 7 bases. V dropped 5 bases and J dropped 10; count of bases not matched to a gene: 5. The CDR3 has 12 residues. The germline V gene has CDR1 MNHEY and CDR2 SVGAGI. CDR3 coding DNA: TGTGCCAGCAGTCGCGGGAGACGGGAGCAGTTCTTC. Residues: CASSRGRREQFF.

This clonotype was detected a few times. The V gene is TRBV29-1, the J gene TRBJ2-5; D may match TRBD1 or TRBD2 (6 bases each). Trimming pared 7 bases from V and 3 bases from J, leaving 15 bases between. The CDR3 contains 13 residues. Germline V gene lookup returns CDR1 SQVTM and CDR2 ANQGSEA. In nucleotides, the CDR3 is TGCAGCGCCCCCGAGGGGGAGGAAGAGACCCAGTACTTC. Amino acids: CSAPEGEEETQYF.

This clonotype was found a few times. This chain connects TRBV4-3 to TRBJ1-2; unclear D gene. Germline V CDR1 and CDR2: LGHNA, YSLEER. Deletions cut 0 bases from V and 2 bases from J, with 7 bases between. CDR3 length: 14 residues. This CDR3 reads CASSQDSGNYGYTF. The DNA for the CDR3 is TGCGCCAGCAGCCAAGATTCGGGGAACTATGGCTACACCTTC.

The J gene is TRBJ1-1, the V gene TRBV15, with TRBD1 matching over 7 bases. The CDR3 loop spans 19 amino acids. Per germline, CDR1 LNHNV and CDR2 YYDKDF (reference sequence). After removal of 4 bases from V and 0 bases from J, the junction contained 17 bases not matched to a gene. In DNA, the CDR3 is TGTGCCACCAGCAAAGACCAGAGACAGGGAGGGGCAATGAACACTGAAGCTTTCTTT. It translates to CATSKDQRQGGAMNTEAFF.

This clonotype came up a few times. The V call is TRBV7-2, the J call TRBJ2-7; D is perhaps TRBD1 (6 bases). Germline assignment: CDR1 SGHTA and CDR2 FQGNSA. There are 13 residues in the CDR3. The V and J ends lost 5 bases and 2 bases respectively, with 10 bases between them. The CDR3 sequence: CASSRRDTYEQYF. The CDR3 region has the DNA TGTGCCAGCAGCCGACGGGACACCTACGAGCAGTACTTC.

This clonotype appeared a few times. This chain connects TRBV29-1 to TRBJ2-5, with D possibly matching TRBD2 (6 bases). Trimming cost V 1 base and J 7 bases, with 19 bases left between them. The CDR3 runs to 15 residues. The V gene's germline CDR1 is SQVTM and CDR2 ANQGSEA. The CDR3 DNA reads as TGCAGCGTTGAAGGGGGGGACTCCCCCGGATCGACCCAGTACTTC. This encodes CSVEGGDSPGSTQYF. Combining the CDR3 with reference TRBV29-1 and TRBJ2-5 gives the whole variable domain SAVISQKPSRDICQRGTSLTIQCQVDSQVTMMFWYRQQPGQSLTLIATANQGSEATYESGFVIDKFPISRPNLTFSTLTVSNMSPEDSSIYLCSVEGGDSPGSTQYFGPGTRLLVL.

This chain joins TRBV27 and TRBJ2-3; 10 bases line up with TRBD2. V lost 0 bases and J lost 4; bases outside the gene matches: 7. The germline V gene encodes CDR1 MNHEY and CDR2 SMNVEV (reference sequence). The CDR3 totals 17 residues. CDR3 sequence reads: CASSLSSSGRRADTQYF. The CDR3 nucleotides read TGTGCCAGCAGTTTATCGTCTAGCGGGAGACGTGCAGATACGCAGTATTTT.

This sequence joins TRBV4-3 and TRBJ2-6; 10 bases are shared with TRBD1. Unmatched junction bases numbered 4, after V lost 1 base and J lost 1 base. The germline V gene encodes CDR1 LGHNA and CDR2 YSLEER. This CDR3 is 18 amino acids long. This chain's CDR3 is CASSQGDRGGSGANVLTF. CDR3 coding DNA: TGCGCCAGCAGCCAAGGGGACAGGGGCGGATCTGGGGCCAACGTCCTGACTTTC.

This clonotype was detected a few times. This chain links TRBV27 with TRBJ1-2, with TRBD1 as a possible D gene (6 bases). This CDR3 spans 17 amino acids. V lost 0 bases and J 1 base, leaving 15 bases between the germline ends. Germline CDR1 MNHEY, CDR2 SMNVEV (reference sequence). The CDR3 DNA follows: TGTGCCAGCAGTTTATCGCCGGGGGCTGAAATTAACTATGGCTACACCTTC. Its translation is CASSLSPGAEINYGYTF.

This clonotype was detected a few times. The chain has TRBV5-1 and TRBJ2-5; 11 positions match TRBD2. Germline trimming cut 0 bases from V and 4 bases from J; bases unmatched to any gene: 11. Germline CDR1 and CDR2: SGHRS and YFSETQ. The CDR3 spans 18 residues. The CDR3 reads CASSLDLLAGVATETQYF. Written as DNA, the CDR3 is TGCGCCAGCAGCTTGGATTTACTAGCGGGAGTGGCCACAGAGACCCAGTACTTC.

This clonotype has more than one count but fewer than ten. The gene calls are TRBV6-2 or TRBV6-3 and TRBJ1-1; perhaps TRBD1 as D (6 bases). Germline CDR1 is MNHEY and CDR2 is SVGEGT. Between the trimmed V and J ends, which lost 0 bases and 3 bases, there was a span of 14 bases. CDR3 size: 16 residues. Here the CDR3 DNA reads TGTGCCAGCAGTTACTCGAGGATCCGGGGGCACACTGAAGCTTTCTTT. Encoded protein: CASSYSRIRGHTEAFF.

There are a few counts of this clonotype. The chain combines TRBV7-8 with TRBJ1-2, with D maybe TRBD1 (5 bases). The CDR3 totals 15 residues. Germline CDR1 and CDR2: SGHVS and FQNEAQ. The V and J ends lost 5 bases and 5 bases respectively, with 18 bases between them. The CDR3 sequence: CASSTKTALAYGYTF. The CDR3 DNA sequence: TGTGCCAGCAGCACTAAGACAGCGCTAGCTTATGGCTACACCTTC.